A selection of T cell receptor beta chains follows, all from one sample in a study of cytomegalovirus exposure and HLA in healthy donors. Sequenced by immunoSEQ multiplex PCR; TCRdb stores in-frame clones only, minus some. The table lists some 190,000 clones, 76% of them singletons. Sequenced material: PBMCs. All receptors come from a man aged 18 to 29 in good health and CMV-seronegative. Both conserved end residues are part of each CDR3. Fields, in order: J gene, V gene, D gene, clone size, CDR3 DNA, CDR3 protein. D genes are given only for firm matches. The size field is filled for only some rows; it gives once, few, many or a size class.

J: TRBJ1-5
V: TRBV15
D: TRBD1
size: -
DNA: TGTGCCACCAGCGGAGGACAGGGTGTTGGCCTTAGTCAGCCCCAGCATTTT
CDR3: CATSGGQGVGLSQPQHF

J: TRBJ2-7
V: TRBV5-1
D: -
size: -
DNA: TGCGCCAGCAGTCGGAGGGGGGGCCTAGACGAGCAGTACTTC
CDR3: CASSRRGGLDEQYF

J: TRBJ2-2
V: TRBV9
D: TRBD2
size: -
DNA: TGTGCCAGCAGCGGCAAGAATCTAGCGGGGGGGGCGAACACCGGGGAGCTGTTTTTT
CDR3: CASSGKNLAGGANTGELFF

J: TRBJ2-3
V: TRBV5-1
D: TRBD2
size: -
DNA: TGCGCCAGCAGCGTGACTACCGGGACTAGCAGCGATACGCAGTATTTT
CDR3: CASSVTTGTSSDTQYF

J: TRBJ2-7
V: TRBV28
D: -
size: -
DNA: TGTGCCAGCAGCTCCGGGGTAGGGGGGGTTAGCGAGCAGTACTTC
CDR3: CASSSGVGGVSEQYF

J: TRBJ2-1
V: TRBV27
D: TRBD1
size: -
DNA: TGTGCCAGCAGTTTCAATCGGGACAGTCAGCAGTTCTTC
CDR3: CASSFNRDSQQFF

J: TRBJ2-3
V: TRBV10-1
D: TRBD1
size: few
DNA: TGCGCCAGCAGTGAGAACGCGCCCGGGACAGGTTCAGATACGCAGTATTTT
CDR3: CASSENAPGTGSDTQYF

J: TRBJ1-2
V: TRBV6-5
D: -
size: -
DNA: TGTGCCAGCGCCTTTCAACCGGTTCCTAACTATGGCTACACCTTC
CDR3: CASAFQPVPNYGYTF

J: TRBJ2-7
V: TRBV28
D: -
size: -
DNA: TGTGCCAGCAGTCCCTTGGGGGCGGGGGAACCCTACGAGCAGTACTTC
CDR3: CASSPLGAGEPYEQYF

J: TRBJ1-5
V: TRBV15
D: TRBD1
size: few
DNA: TGTGCCACCAGCAGGGATCAGGGGGCATGGCAGCCCCAGCATTTT
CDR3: CATSRDQGAWQPQHF

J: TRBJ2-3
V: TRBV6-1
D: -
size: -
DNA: TGTGCCAGCAGTGAAGCAGGAATAGCTTCAGATACGCAGTATTTT
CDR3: CASSEAGIASDTQYF

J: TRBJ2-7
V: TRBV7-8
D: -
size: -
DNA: TGTGCCAGCAGCTTAGTAGGACAAGGCTACGAGCAGTACTTC
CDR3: CASSLVGQGYEQYF

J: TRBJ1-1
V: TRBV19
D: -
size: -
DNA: TGTGCCAGTAGTAAACAGGGTACCGCTGAAGCTTTCTTT
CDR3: CASSKQGTAEAFF

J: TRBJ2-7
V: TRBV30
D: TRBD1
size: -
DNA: TGTGCCTGGAGTCTGCAGGGGGCGAGGGAGCAGTACTTC
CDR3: CAWSLQGAREQYF

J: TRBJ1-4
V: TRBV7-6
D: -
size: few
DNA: TGTGCCAGCAGCTTATTAATCAGGGATGCAACTAATGAAAAACTGTTTTTT
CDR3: CASSLLIRDATNEKLFF

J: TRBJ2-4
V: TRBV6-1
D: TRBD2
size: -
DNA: TGTGCCAGCAGTCGGGGGGGCGCAGGGTACTTC
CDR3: CASSRGGAGYF

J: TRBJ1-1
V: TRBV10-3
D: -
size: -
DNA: TGTGCCATCAGGGCCACCGGAGTGAACACTGAAGCTTTCTTT
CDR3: CAIRATGVNTEAFF

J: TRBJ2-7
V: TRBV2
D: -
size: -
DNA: TGTGCCAGCAGCCTCTGGGTGGGGGGGCGTAAGCAGTACTTC
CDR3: CASSLWVGGRKQYF

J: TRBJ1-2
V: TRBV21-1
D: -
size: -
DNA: TGTGCCAGCACCAAGGGCCTCCAAGCTTATGGCTACACCTTC
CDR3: CASTKGLQAYGYTF

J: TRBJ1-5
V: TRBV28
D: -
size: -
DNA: TGTGCCAGCAGTTTGAGCGGGGCCAATCAGCCCCAGCATTTT
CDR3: CASSLSGANQPQHF

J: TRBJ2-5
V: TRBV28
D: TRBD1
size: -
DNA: TGTGCCAGCAGTTTCCGGACAGGGGTAGGACAAGAGACCCAGTACTTC
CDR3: CASSFRTGVGQETQYF

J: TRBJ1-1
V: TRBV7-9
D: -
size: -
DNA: TGTGCCAGCAGGCCCAGGGTGGGGAACACTGAAGCTTTCTTT
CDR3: CASRPRVGNTEAFF

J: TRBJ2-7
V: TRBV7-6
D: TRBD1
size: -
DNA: TGTGCCAGCAGCCGTGTTGGGGACAGGGCATACGAGCAGTACTTC
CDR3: CASSRVGDRAYEQYF

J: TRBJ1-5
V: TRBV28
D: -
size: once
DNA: TGTGCCAGCAGTCCTCTAGCCGCGGGGGTTAGCAATCAGCCCCAGCATTTT
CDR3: CASSPLAAGVSNQPQHF

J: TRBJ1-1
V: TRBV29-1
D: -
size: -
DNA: TGCAGCGTTCGTAACACTGAAGCTTTCTTT
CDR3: CSVRNTEAFF

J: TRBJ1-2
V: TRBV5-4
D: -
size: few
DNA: TGTGCCAGCAGCTTCGAGGGTGCTAACTATGGCTACACCTTC
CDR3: CASSFEGANYGYTF

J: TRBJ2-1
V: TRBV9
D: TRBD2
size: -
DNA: TGTGCCAGCAGCCCCCGCGGCGGGGGGGCTTACAATGAGCAGTTCTTC
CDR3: CASSPRGGGAYNEQFF

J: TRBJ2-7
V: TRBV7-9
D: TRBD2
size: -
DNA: TGTGCCAGCAGCTCGGGATCACTAGCGGGAGTCCACTACGAGCAGTACTTC
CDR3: CASSSGSLAGVHYEQYF

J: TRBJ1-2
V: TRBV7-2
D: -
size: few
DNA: TGTGCCAGCAGCTTGCACGGGGGGCGCGGCTACACCTTC
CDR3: CASSLHGGRGYTF

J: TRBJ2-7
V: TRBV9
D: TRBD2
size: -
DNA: TGTGCCAGCAGCCCGACTAGCGGGTTCTACGAGCAGTACTTC
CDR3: CASSPTSGFYEQYF

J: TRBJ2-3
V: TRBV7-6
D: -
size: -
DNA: TGTGCCGGCAGCTTAGTGGGCAACACAGATACGCAGTATTTT
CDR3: CAGSLVGNTDTQYF

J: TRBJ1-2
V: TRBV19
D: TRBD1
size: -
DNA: TGTGCCAGTAAGAGGGACAGGGAGGTCTATGGCTACACCTTC
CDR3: CASKRDREVYGYTF

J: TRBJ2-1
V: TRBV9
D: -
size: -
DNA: TGTGCCAGCAGCGCGCTAGCGAAAGACAATGAGCAGTTCTTC
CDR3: CASSALAKDNEQFF

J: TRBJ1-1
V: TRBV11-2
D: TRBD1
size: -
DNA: TGTGCCAGCAGCTTAAGGTGGGGACAGAGGAACACTGAAGCTTTCTTT
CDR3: CASSLRWGQRNTEAFF

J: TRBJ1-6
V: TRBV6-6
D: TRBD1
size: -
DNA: TGTGCCAGCGCAGACAGGGCTACGAATTCACCCCTCCACTTT
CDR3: CASADRATNSPLHF

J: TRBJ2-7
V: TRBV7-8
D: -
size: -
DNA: TGTGCCAGCAGCTTAGCTTCAGGGGCCTACTACGAGCAGTACTTC
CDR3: CASSLASGAYYEQYF

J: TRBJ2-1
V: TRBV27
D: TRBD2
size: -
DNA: TGTGCCAGCAGTTCCGGGACTAGCGGAGGTGAGCAGTTCTTC
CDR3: CASSSGTSGGEQFF

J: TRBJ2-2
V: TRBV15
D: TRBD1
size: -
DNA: TGTGCCACCAGCAGAGATCAGGGGGCCGGGGAGCTGTTTTTT
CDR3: CATSRDQGAGELFF

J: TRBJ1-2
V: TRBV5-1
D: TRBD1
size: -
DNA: TGCGCCAGCAGCTGGGGACAGGAGGAGGGTGGCTACACCTTC
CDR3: CASSWGQEEGGYTF

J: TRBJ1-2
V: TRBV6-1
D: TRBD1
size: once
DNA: TGTGCCAGCAGCGCGACAGGGCTGGGTGGCTACACCTTC
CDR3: CASSATGLGGYTF

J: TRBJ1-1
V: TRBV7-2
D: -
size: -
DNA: TGTGCCAGCAGCCGAGGACTAAACATAGCGGCTTTCTTT
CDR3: CASSRGLNIAAFF

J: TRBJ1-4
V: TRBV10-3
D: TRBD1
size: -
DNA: TGTGCCATCAGGCGGACAGGGGCGGGTGAAAAACTGTTTTTT
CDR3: CAIRRTGAGEKLFF

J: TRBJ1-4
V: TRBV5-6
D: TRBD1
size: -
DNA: TGTGCCAGCAGCATCGGGACAGCTAATGAAAAACTGTTTTTT
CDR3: CASSIGTANEKLFF

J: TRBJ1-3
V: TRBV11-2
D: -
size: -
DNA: TGTGCCAGCAGCCGGGGTCCCGCCGGTGGAAACACCATATATTTT
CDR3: CASSRGPAGGNTIYF

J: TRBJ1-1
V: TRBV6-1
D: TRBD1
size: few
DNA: TGTGCCAGCAGGCTGACAGGGACCTTGAACACTGAAGCTTTCTTT
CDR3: CASRLTGTLNTEAFF

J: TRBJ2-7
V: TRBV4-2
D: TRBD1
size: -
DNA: TGTGCCAGCAGCCGGACAGGGTACGAGCAGTACTTC
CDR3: CASSRTGYEQYF

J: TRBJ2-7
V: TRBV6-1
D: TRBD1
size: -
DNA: TGTGCCAGCAGTGAACCAGGACAGGTCTCCTACGAGCAGTACTTC
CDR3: CASSEPGQVSYEQYF